Presented here are 32 T cell receptor beta chains from one specimen sequenced in a study of T-cell reconstitution after alpha-beta-depleted transplantation in children. Library preparation (for TCRbeta) was performed with unique molecular identifiers. From the PCR reads, TCRdb called clonotypes with MiXCR, one entry per CDR3 protein. The data show approximately 1,000,000 distinct CDR3 sequences, around 30% seen once. Sequenced here: PBMCs, mostly from graft donor cells, sampled 360 days after TCRalphabeta/CD19-depleted stem cell transplant. The receptor set was obtained from a boy under two years old who had a stem cell transplant for SCID, so the T cells may come from the graft donor.

The rearrangement links TRBV20-1 to TRBJ2-7; a possible D gene is TRBD2 (6 bases). In germline, CDR1 is DFQATT, CDR2 SNEGSKA (reference sequence). CDR3 size: 15 residues. The V and J ends lost 5 bases and 3 bases respectively, with 20 bases between them. CDR3 in DNA: TGCAGTGCTTCTCAAACCGGGACTGCTAACTACGAGCAGTACTTC. Amino acids: CSASQTGTANYEQYF.

The chain uses TRBV28 and TRBJ1-5; a possible D gene is TRBD1 (6 bases). The V gene lost 6 bases and the J gene lost 5 bases, with 11 bases spanning the gap. The CDR3 is made up of 13 amino acids. Germline V gives CDR1 MDHEN, CDR2 SYDVKM. The CDR3 loop is CASRDGTYQPQHF. As DNA, the CDR3 is TGTGCCAGCAGAGACGGGACATATCAGCCCCAGCATTTT.

This chain uses TRBV4-2 with TRBJ2-5; 9 bases align to TRBD1. CDR3 length: 16 residues. V shed 4 bases, J shed 5 bases, and the junction held 11 bases outside the gene matches. Per germline, CDR1 LGHNA and CDR2 YNFKEQ. The CDR3 is CASSPKRTGDMETQYF. The CDR3 nucleotides read TGTGCCAGCAGCCCCAAACGGACAGGGGATATGGAGACCCAGTACTTC.

CDR3 protein: CASSFGGGVKNIQYF. The CDR3 region has the DNA TGTGCCAGCAGTTTTGGCGGGGGGGTCAAAAACATTCAGTACTTC. The rearrangement links TRBV12-3 or TRBV12-4 to TRBJ2-4, with 9 bases fitting TRBD2. The CDR3 has 15 residues. The V segment lost 3 bases and the J segment 3 bases; nucleotides outside the gene matches: 3.

There are a few counts of this clonotype. The genes are TRBV10-2 and TRBJ1-6; 12 bases align to TRBD1. V trimming: 1 base; J trimming: 7 bases; junction bases outside the gene matches: 8. This CDR3 is 18 amino acids long. Germline lookup yields CDR1 WSHSY and CDR2 SAAADI. Here the CDR3 reads CASSEYGTGGAVNSPLHF. CDR3 nucleotides: TGCGCCAGCAGTGAGTATGGGACAGGGGGCGCGGTGAATTCACCCCTCCACTTT.

The chain carries TRBV15 and TRBJ2-1; maybe TRBD2 (5 bases). This CDR3 spans 21 amino acids. Germline CDR1 is LNHNV and CDR2 is YYDKDF (reference sequence). The V gene lost 0 bases and the J gene lost 0 bases, with 24 bases spanning the gap. The CDR3 DNA reads TGTGCCACCAGCAGAGATCTTGGAGGTCCTTATTTTCTAAGCTCCTACAATGAGCAGTTCTTC. Its translation is CATSRDLGGPYFLSSYNEQFF.

The V call is TRBV20-1, the J call TRBJ2-1; D unresolved. Trimming took 0 bases from V and 7 from J, leaving 13 bases between them. Germline CDR1 and CDR2: DFQATT and SNEGSKA (reference sequence). This CDR3 has 14 amino acids. Here the CDR3 reads CSAREHGLGNEQFF. CDR3 DNA: TGCAGTGCTAGAGAGCACGGCCTAGGAAATGAGCAGTTCTTC.

This chain connects TRBV28 to TRBJ1-2; a possible D gene is TRBD1 (6 bases). The germline CDR1 and CDR2 sequences are MDHEN and SYDVKM. Trimming removed 11 bases from V and 3 bases from J, with 19 bases in between. CDR3 length equals 14 residues. In DNA form, the CDR3 reads TGTGCCGCCCTTGGGGGGCCAGGTGACTATGGCTACACCTTC. The encoded protein is CAALGGPGDYGYTF.

This clonotype has only a few counts. The chain employs TRBV5-1 and TRBJ2-5; D gene unclear. Trimming stripped 0 bases from V and 7 bases from J, with 10 bases between. This CDR3 contains 13 residues. Germline CDR1 is SGHRS and CDR2 is YFSETQ. The CDR3 nucleotides read TGCGCCAGCAGCTTGGCACAGCCAGGGACCCAGTACTTC. It is translated as CASSLAQPGTQYF.

This clonotype appeared a few times. V is TRBV5-7 and J is TRBJ2-7; D unclear. TRBV5-7 has ORF status, its function being uncertain. The CDR3 contains 11 residues. Trimming stripped 10 bases from V and 1 base from J, with 9 bases between. The CDR3 bases are TGTGCCGAGACGGAATCCTACGAGCAGTACTTC. It codes for CAETESYEQYF.

This clonotype was detected only a few times. The rearrangement links TRBV9 to TRBJ1-2; D gene uncertain. The ends were cut back, 3 bases at V and 4 bases at J, with 13 bases in the middle. CDR1 and CDR2 from the germline V gene are SGDLS and YYNGEE. The CDR3 is 14 amino acids. Here the CDR3 reads CASSGKDMGYGYTF. In nucleotides, the CDR3 is TGTGCCAGCAGCGGCAAGGATATGGGCTATGGCTACACCTTC.

The CDR3 loop is CASSYPGAYGYTF. CDR3 DNA sequence: TGTGCCAGCAGTTACCCGGGGGCCTATGGCTACACCTTC. The V and J genes are TRBV6-2 or TRBV6-3 and TRBJ1-2; perhaps TRBD1 as D (6 bases). The CDR3 contains 13 residues. Trimming left V 2 bases short and J 4 bases short, with 8 bases between. Germline assignment: CDR1 MNHEY and CDR2 SVGEGT.

This clonotype has at least ten counts. The gene calls are TRBV5-1 and TRBJ2-7; D perhaps matches TRBD2 (6 bases). The CDR3 runs to 14 residues. V was cut by 0 bases and J by 1 base, with 8 bases left in between. Germline loops: CDR1 SGHRS, CDR2 YFSETQ. The DNA for the CDR3 is TGCGCCAGCAGCTTGGCGGGGGAGTCCTACGAGCAGTACTTC. Translating gives CASSLAGESYEQYF.

CDR3 in amino acids: CSASGGTSLPYEQYF. CDR3 sequence (DNA): TGCAGTGCTTCCGGGGGAACCTCCCTTCCCTACGAGCAGTACTTC. This sequence joins TRBV20-1 and TRBJ2-7; maybe TRBD2 (6 bases). In germline, CDR1 is DFQATT, CDR2 SNEGSKA (reference sequence). V lost 5 bases and J 2 bases, leaving 19 bases between the germline ends. The CDR3 runs to 15 residues.

The chain has TRBV11-2 and TRBJ2-5, with 12 bases aligning to TRBD2. Germline-derived CDR1 and CDR2 are SGHAT and FQNNGV. V was pared by 3 bases and J by 3 bases, with 8 bases of the junction left unmatched. The length of the CDR3 is 17 residues. The CDR3 here is CASSFRLAGDFKETQYF. DNA of the CDR3: TGTGCCAGCAGCTTCCGACTAGCGGGGGATTTTAAAGAGACCCAGTACTTC.

V usage is TRBV29-1 and J usage is TRBJ2-7; D is undetermined. CDR3 size: 12 residues. V was pared by 7 bases and J by 6 bases, with 16 bases between. Germline V gives CDR1 SQVTM, CDR2 ANQGSEA. CDR3: CSAEGYGGEQYF. CDR3 nucleotides: TGCAGCGCCGAAGGGTATGGCGGCGAGCAGTACTTC.

This clonotype was observed a handful of times. The V call is TRBV5-1, the J call TRBJ2-5; D is ambiguous. The CDR3 spans 16 residues. V was clipped by 0 bases and J by 2 bases, with 14 bases between them. CDR1 is SGHRS, CDR2 YFSETQ, per germline. The chain's CDR3 is CASSLASGSQQETQYF. Written as DNA, the CDR3 is TGCGCCAGCAGCTTGGCTTCGGGCAGTCAACAAGAGACCCAGTACTTC.

This clonotype came up a few times. The chain combines TRBV4-2 with TRBJ2-3, with D possibly TRBD1 on 6 matching bases. Germline-derived CDR1 and CDR2 are LGHNA and YNFKEQ. Trimming cost V 1 base and J 7 bases, with 9 bases left between them. The length of the CDR3 is 13 residues. The CDR3 loop is CASSQVGANTQYF. The CDR3 DNA follows: TGTGCCAGCAGCCAAGTGGGGGCAAATACGCAGTATTTT.

The chain uses TRBV2 and TRBJ2-7, with 9 bases that match TRBD1. The V gene end was trimmed by 6 bases and the J gene end by 3 bases; junction bases not matched to a gene: 9. The CDR3 is 15 amino acids. The germline gives CDR1 SNHLY, CDR2 FYNNEI. CDR3 in amino acids: CASRVGTGRLYEQYF. In nucleotides, the CDR3 is TGTGCCAGCAGAGTGGGGACAGGGAGACTCTACGAGCAGTACTTC.

The V and J genes are TRBV20-1 and TRBJ2-1; D is perhaps TRBD1 or TRBD2 (5 bases each). The germline V gene encodes CDR1 DFQATT and CDR2 SNEGSKA (reference sequence). Trimming removed 3 bases at V and 0 bases at J, with 12 bases between. The CDR3 is 15 residues long. The CDR3 bases are TGCAGTGCTAGTGACCGGGACGGCTCCTACAATGAGCAGTTCTTC. Amino acids: CSASDRDGSYNEQFF.

This clonotype was seen more than once but under ten times. The rearrangement joins TRBV9 to TRBJ2-5, with TRBD1 identical over 7 bases. The CDR3 runs to 16 residues. Looked up from germline, CDR1 is SGDLS and CDR2 is YYNGEE. Trimming removed 0 bases from V and 4 bases from J; junction bases left unmatched: 9. The DNA of the CDR3 is TGTGCCAGCAGCGTAGTCCCAAAAGGGGGCTCAGAGACCCAGTACTTC. Encoded protein: CASSVVPKGGSETQYF.

This clonotype was seen more than once but under ten times. The rearrangement links TRBV4-1 to TRBJ2-1; a weak D match, TRBD2 (5 bases). The CDR3 sequence is 17 residues long. V dropped 4 bases and J dropped 0 bases, with 16 bases sitting between them. CDR1 is MGHRA, CDR2 YSYEKL, per germline. The CDR3 spells CASSRTSGPLSYNEQFF. The CDR3 nucleotides are TGCGCCAGCAGCCGGACCAGCGGACCCCTCTCCTACAATGAGCAGTTCTTC.

This clonotype was picked up a small number of times. The chain couples TRBV7-2 to TRBJ2-4, with TRBD2 matching over 8 bases. The germline CDR1 and CDR2 sequences are SGHTA and FQGNSA. With 4 bases clipped from V and 5 bases from J, the junction kept 7 bases outside the gene matches. The CDR3 is made up of 15 amino acids. CDR3 DNA sequence: TGTGCCAGCAGCTCGACCGGGACTAGGGAAAACATTCAGTACTTC. It yields the protein CASSSTGTRENIQYF. Looking up the rest from reference TRBV7-2 and TRBJ2-4 gives the full variable domain: GAGVSQSPSNKVTEKGKDVELRCDPISGHTALYWYRQSLGQGLEFLIYFQGNSAPDKSGLPSDRFSAERTGGSVSTLTIQRTQQEDSAVYLCASSSTGTRENIQYFGAGTRLSVL.

The gene calls are TRBV3-1 and TRBJ2-7, with D perhaps matching TRBD1 or TRBD2 (5 bases each). Deletions cut 4 bases from V and 2 bases from J, with 15 bases between. Germline CDR1 reads LGHDT; CDR2 reads YNNKEL (reference sequence). The CDR3 is 15 amino acids. CDR3 nucleotide sequence: TGTGCCAGCAGCCGACCCGGGACGGTTACCTACGAGCAGTACTTC. Translation: CASSRPGTVTYEQYF.

CDR3 DNA sequence: TGCAGCGTTGATTCGGGACTACCTCCGCCTCGGAATGAGCAGTTCTTC. Its protein is CSVDSGLPPPRNEQFF. This rearrangement joins TRBV29-1 to TRBJ2-1; 7 bases line up with TRBD2. After removal of 3 bases from V and 7 bases from J, the junction contained 15 bases not matched to a gene. Germline V gene lookup returns CDR1 SQVTM and CDR2 ANQGSEA. CDR3 length equals 16 residues.

The genes are TRBV6-5 and TRBJ1-2; D might be TRBD1 (5 bases). The V gene's germline CDR1 is MNHEY and CDR2 SVGAGI. CDR3 length: 15 residues. Trimming took off 2 bases at V and 1 base at J, with 11 bases between the two ends. CDR3 sequence reads: CASSYRDGRNYGYTF. The CDR3 nucleotides are TGTGCCAGCAGTTACAGGGACGGACGTAACTATGGCTACACCTTC.

V and J are TRBV4-1 and TRBJ1-5; D unclear. The CDR3 has 13 residues. V lost 2 bases and J lost 4, with 6 bases in between. Germline CDR1 and CDR2: MGHRA and YSYEKL. CDR3 sequence reads: CASSQHTNQPQHF. CDR3 bases: TGCGCCAGCAGCCAACACACAAATCAGCCCCAGCATTTT.

The J gene is TRBJ2-6, the V gene TRBV7-8, with 7 positions matching TRBD2. The V gene end was trimmed by 4 bases and the J gene end by 4 bases; junction bases not matched to a gene: 10. The CDR3 spans 17 residues. Per germline, CDR1 SGHVS and CDR2 FQNEAQ. The CDR3 DNA is TGTGCCAGCAGCTGGGGACGGGGGGTAGAAGGGGCCAACGTCCTGACTTTC. Its protein product is CASSWGRGVEGANVLTF.

This clonotype was recorded a few times. This chain joins TRBV5-1 and TRBJ1-1; the match to TRBD1 covers 7 bases. The V gene end was trimmed by 4 bases and the J gene end by 2 bases; junction bases not matched to a gene: 5. This CDR3 contains 14 residues. Germline-derived CDR1 and CDR2 are SGHRS and YFSETQ. The CDR3 loop is CASSPHRGNTEAFF. The CDR3 DNA follows: TGCGCCAGCAGCCCGCACAGGGGCAACACTGAAGCTTTCTTT.

This chain connects TRBV29-1 to TRBJ2-1; 7 bases align to TRBD1. CDR3 length equals 12 residues. Germline V gene lookup returns CDR1 SQVTM and CDR2 ANQGSEA. V trimming: 7 bases; J trimming: 6 bases; junction bases outside the gene matches: 6. The chain's CDR3 is CSAHRGGNEQFF. CDR3 nucleotide sequence: TGCAGCGCCCACAGGGGCGGCAATGAGCAGTTCTTC.

The V call is TRBV4-1, the J call TRBJ2-2, with TRBD2 as a possible D gene (5 bases). Germline V CDR1 and CDR2: MGHRA, YSYEKL. V lost 4 bases and J 7 bases, leaving 19 bases between the germline ends. CDR3 length: 16 residues. DNA for the CDR3: TGCGCCAGCAGCCGTGACCAATTAATTGCGGGCGGGGAGCTGTTTTTT. Translating it yields CASSRDQLIAGGELFF.

This clonotype was recorded a few times. The chain links TRBV12-3 or TRBV12-4 to TRBJ2-3, with a possible D match to TRBD1 (6 bases). The CDR3 length is 16 residues. The V gene lost 6 bases and the J gene lost 2 bases, with 18 bases spanning the gap. The CDR3 spells CASSIVGAGDTDTQYF. In DNA, the CDR3 is TGTGCCAGCAGCATCGTGGGGGCCGGGGACACAGATACGCAGTATTTT.